This T cell receptor (beta chain) was retrieved from a study of PD-L1 blockade in urothelial cancer. Germline CDR1 and CDR2: SEHNR and FQNEAQ (reference sequence). Trimming took off 1 base at V and 9 bases at J, with 10 bases between the two ends. There are 12 residues in the CDR3. TCRdb's copy holds only in-frame clones and misses some; the assay was immunoSEQ multiplex PCR. The profile shows approximately 90,000 clones, under 90% of them singletons. Sample time point: pretreatment peripheral blood. This clonotype originated in a man aged 60 to 69 with urothelial cancer. The source material was PBMCs, sampled around atezolizumab (anti-PD-L1) treatment. This sequence joins TRBV7-9 and TRBJ2-7; no firm D call. The CDR3 nucleotides read TGTGCCAGCAGCTTAGTCGACGAGCGGCAGTACTTC. Translation gives CASSLVDERQYF.